Sequencing of this T cell receptor beta chain was carried out in a study of cytomegalovirus exposure and HLA in healthy donors. The overall study: Earlier, 150 million to 200 million T cells were analyzed, and about 100 million unique TCR beta sequences were found among them.

Notes on this clone: Its specificity is unknown.

The study, taken as a whole, reports: TCR association rates varied by HLA locus in a later analysis, with DRB1 highest and HLA-C lowest. Accurate HLA-A and HLA-B prediction from TCR beta sequences was reported for most subjects. On later analysis, the bulk of CMV-associated TCR beta chains appeared to be HLA-restricted.

The PCR contained 60 Vbeta and 13 Jbeta primers. Sequencing used immunoSEQ multiplex PCR; TCRdb keeps in-frame clones, though not all of them. The table lists roughly 150,000 clones, over 60% of them singletons, with 1.5% to 2% in the top ten. From germline, CDR1 is LNHDA and CDR2 SQIVND (reference sequence). The CDR3 is made up of 16 amino acids. The ends lost 4 bases at V and 1 base at J; junction bases unmatched: 8. This chain uses TRBV19 with TRBJ1-2; 8 bases fit TRBD1. The sequencing sample was made of PBMCs. The clonotype comes from a woman aged 18-30 years in good health and CMV-seronegative. The CDR3 spells CASSTPRQGFNYGYTF. The CDR3 DNA reads TGTGCCAGTAGTACCCCTCGACAGGGGTTTAACTATGGCTACACCTTC.